Described below is a single T cell receptor beta chain sequence and its context. Its antigen remains unidentified. This sample stems from a study of cytomegalovirus exposure and HLA in healthy donors. Whole-study context: The same platform used for the roughly 600 first-cohort repertoires was also used for the 120 validation repertoires, as a later analysis reported.

Here immunoSEQ multiplex PCR was the method, and the copy in TCRdb shows in-frame clones only, minus some. The sample records over 200,000 clones, around 88% being singletons. Study-level points and caveats: Most TCR sequences were uncommon, yet certain public TCRs appeared in many donors. Researchers counted 164 TCR beta chains as cytomegalovirus-associated.

Germline CDR1 MNHEY, CDR2 SMNVEV (reference sequence). The junction had 17 bases not matched to a gene; V was cut back by 8 bases and J by 12 bases. The CDR3 runs to 15 residues. The sample comprised PBMCs. V and J are TRBV27 and TRBJ2-1, with 9 nucleotides matching TRBD1. The receptor was isolated from a woman aged 18-29 years in good health and CMV-seronegative. The CDR3 coding sequence is TGTGCCAGCTACACGGACAGGGGCCTCCTGGGTAGGCAGTTCTTC. Encoded protein: CASYTDRGLLGRQFF.